This T cell receptor beta chain was sequenced in a study of shared clonotypes between healthy human individuals. Study-wide points: Naive subsets, compared against memory subsets, generally had larger estimated richness values. Non-shared clonotypes displayed generation probabilities falling below those of clonotypes present in all four donors.

This CDR3 has 16 amino acids. A roughly 220 ng quantity of DNA, about 30,000 T cell genomes, went into the sorted-subset replicate PCRs. Only in-frame clones appear in the TCRdb table, and some are missing; sequencing was by immunoSEQ multiplex PCR. The table lists 980,000 or so clones, less than 85% of them singletons. A word on this clone: Antigen unknown.

This receptor was taken from a young man in good health. Sequencing input: memory CD4+ T cells sorted from blood. This sample's subset: CD45RA-negative fraction. The chain combines TRBV21-1 with TRBJ2-7; the tabulated D call, TRBD1, remains unverified against the DNA. TRBV21-1 constitutes a pseudogene. The CDR3 DNA reads TGTGCCAGCAGCAAAGAAGGGGACAGGGGAAGATACGAGCAGTACTTC. It is translated as CASSKEGDRGRYEQYF.